These T cell receptor beta chains were read from a single sample in a study of cytomegalovirus exposure and HLA in healthy donors. Measured with immunoSEQ multiplex PCR; TCRdb has only the in-frame clones, and not every one. The sample totals tens of thousands of clones; its top ten clones hold 8.1%. Sequenced: PBMCs. The receptors derive from a male donor in good health and CMV-seronegative. Both conserved end residues are part of each CDR3. D genes are given only for firm matches.

J gene | V gene | D gene | CDR3 DNA | CDR3 protein
TRBJ1-5 | TRBV6-5 | TRBD1 | TGTGCCAGCAGTCAACCGGGACAGGGGTTGCCCCAGCATTTT | CASSQPGQGLPQHF
TRBJ2-5 | TRBV7-8 | TRBD2 | TGTGCCAGCACCCCCGTAGCGGGAGGGTGGGAGACCCAGTACTTC | CASTPVAGGWETQYF
TRBJ1-1 | TRBV7-9 | TRBD1 | TGTGCCAGCAGCTTGACAGGGGGGAACACTGAAGCTTTCTTT | CASSLTGGNTEAFF
TRBJ2-3 | TRBV7-9 | TRBD1 | TGTGCCAGCAGCACGGGACAGGCTAAGTGGGATACGCAGTATTTT | CASSTGQAKWDTQYF
TRBJ2-3 | TRBV25-1 | - | TGTGCCAGCAGCCACCTGAGCTTAAGAGGACAATGGGCCAATACGCAGTATTTT | CASSHLSLRGQWANTQYF
TRBJ2-1 | TRBV7-2 | - | TGTGCCAGCAGCTTCGGTGGGAGTTCTAATGAGCAGTTCTTC | CASSFGGSSNEQFF
TRBJ2-1 | TRBV5-1 | - | TGCGCCAGCAGCCTAACGTCCGCCCTCAATGAGCAGTTCTTC | CASSLTSALNEQFF
TRBJ1-1 | TRBV7-9 | TRBD1 | TGTGCCAGCAGCCCTGGGACAGGGGACACTGAAGCTTTCTTT | CASSPGTGDTEAFF
TRBJ2-7 | TRBV6-1 | TRBD2 | TGTGCCAGCCGACGGGACGGGGGGTTCTACGAGCAGTACTTC | CASRRDGGFYEQYF
TRBJ2-2 | TRBV18 | - | TGCTCATCCAGGAACACCGGGGAGCTGTTTTTT | CSSRNTGELFF
TRBJ2-1 | TRBV2 | - | TGTGCCAGCACCCAATCGGGGGATCGGGAGCAGTTCTTC | CASTQSGDREQFF
TRBJ2-7 | TRBV18 | TRBD2 | TGTGCCAGCTCACCACCCCGGCTGCCAGCGGGAGGGCCGAACGAGCAGTACTTC | CASSPPRLPAGGPNEQYF
TRBJ2-1 | TRBV11-3 | TRBD1 | TGTGCCAGCAGCCCCCGACAGGGTTCAAGCTGGGGTGAGCAGTTCTTC | CASSPRQGSSWGEQFF
TRBJ2-6 | TRBV9 | - | TGTGCCAGCAAGGGGCTCGGAGGGGGGGCCAACGTCCTGACTTTC | CASKGLGGGANVLTF
TRBJ1-1 | TRBV29-1 | TRBD1 | TGCAGCGTTGAATTACGCGACAGGGGCACTGAAGCTTTCTTT | CSVELRDRGTEAFF
TRBJ1-5 | TRBV7-6 | - | TGTGCCAGCAGCTTAAGCCTTTTTCAGCCCCAGCATTTT | CASSLSLFQPQHF
TRBJ1-4 | TRBV28 | TRBD1 | TGTGCCAGCAGCGCCCCCGGGACAGGGAGTGAAAAACTGTTTTTT | CASSAPGTGSEKLFF
TRBJ2-3 | TRBV2 | TRBD1 | TGTGCCAGCAACGGACAGGCCACAGATACGCAGTATTTT | CASNGQATDTQYF
TRBJ2-7 | TRBV2 | - | TGTGCCAGCAGAGAGGACAGCGCCTACTACGAGCAGTACTTC | CASREDSAYYEQYF
TRBJ2-3 | TRBV6-6 | - | TGTGCCAGCACCGACAGGCAGGACGGACTCACAGATACGCAGTATTTT | CASTDRQDGLTDTQYF
TRBJ2-7 | TRBV5-1 | - | TGCGCCAGCAGCTCCTCTCCGGGAGCAGGGTACGAGCAGTACTTC | CASSSSPGAGYEQYF